The rows below give T cell receptor beta chains drawn from one sample of a study of blood T cell dynamics during melanoma immunotherapy. The assay was immunoSEQ multiplex PCR, and TCRdb's table has in-frame clones only and misses some. The profile shows around 13,000 clones, about 88% of them singletons. This sample comprised blood, obtained from a patient treated with checkpoint blockade. These receptors were taken from a human donor with melanoma. The CDR3 runs from the conserved cysteine through the conserved F or W. D genes are given only for firm matches.

CASSGASGRGNEQFF | TRBD2 | 15 | TRBV9
CASSGLRDVRETQYF | NA | 15 | TRBV7-2
CASSSQVSSYNEQFF | NA | 15 | TRBV7-3
CASTFRGDRAKNQPQHF | TRBD1 | 17 | TRBV28
CASIGGSAEAFF | NA | 12 | TRBV25-1
CASSSKSSNQPQHF | NA | 14 | TRBV5-6
CASSLSIRTDDEQYF | NA | 15 | TRBV5-1
CASSQAGLTYEQYF | NA | 14 | TRBV28
CASSEYSGYTF | NA | 11 | TRBV2
CASSLATGGYNEQFF | NA | 15 | TRBV5-4
CASSFPQGSDTQYF | NA | 14 | TRBV7-8
CASRKTGVRTGELFF | NA | 15 | TRBV7-8
CAISEAGGPLDEQFF | TRBD2 | 15 | TRBV10-3
CASSRDHSSYNEQFF | NA | 15 | TRBV2
CASSQDASGMGTDTQYF | TRBD2 | 17 | TRBV4-2
CASSIGPVYEQYF | NA | 13 | TRBV19
CASSTIMGVGYTF | NA | 13 | TRBV5-1
CASSLMAGPYEQYF | NA | 14 | TRBV7-9
CASSLTPGGLAETQYF | TRBD2 | 16 | TRBV9
CASSGRLTRGQETQYF | NA | 16 | TRBV6-1
CASSVGASADNYGYTF | NA | 16 | TRBV9
CASSLFQGRLNSPLHF | NA | 16 | TRBV27
CASGGTTFYEQYF | NA | 13 | TRBV19
CASSARLRDRRAPYEQYF | TRBD1 | 18 | TRBV19
CASSPLVGGRSNQPQHF | NA | 17 | TRBV7-9
CASKTESSYEQYF | NA | 13 | TRBV2
CASSLRGEDTQYF | TRBD2 | 13 | TRBV7-3
CASSLASRQSYNSPLHF | NA | 17 | TRBV5-4
CASSISQQETQYF | NA | 13 | TRBV19
CASSGDFNRPVF | NA | 12 | TRBV6-1
CASSQYGGGPISTDTQYF | TRBD2 | 18 | TRBV5-4
CASSPRQIMNTEAFF | NA | 15 | TRBV5-4
CASSQAQGQNEQYF | NA | 14 | TRBV4-1
CAWRVLGGETQYF | NA | 13 | TRBV30
CAIMTDGSGNTIYF | NA | 14 | TRBV10-3
CASSTASVNEKLFF | NA | 14 | TRBV19
CASSSSPDLITEAFF | NA | 15 | TRBV5-1
CASTEQGPRETQYF | TRBD1 | 14 | TRBV5-4